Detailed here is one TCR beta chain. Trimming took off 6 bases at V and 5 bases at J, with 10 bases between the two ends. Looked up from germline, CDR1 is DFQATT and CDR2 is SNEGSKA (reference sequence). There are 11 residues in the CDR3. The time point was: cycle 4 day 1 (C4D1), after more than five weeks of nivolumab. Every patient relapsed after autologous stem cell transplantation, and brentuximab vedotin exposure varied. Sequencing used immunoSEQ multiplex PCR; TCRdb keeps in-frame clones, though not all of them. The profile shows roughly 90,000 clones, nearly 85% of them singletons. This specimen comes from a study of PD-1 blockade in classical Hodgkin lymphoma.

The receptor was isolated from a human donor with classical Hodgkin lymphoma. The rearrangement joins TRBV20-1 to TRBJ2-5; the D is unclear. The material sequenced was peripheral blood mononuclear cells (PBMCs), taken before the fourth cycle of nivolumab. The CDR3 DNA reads TGCAGTGCCAGATACCGGGAGACCCAGTACTTC. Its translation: CSARYRETQYF.